Each of the 9 T cell receptor beta chains below was sequenced from the same sample in a study of T cell repertoires in cytomegalovirus infection. Antigen specificity for these receptors is unknown. TCRdb re-called the reads with MiXCR, one entry per CDR3 protein. The repertoire holds approximately 83,000 distinct CDR3 sequences, with approximately 24% as singletons. The sequences come from CD8+ T cells from cultured PBMCs, collected from culture after CMV antigen stimulation. The receptor source for this set is a human donor in good health (CMV status not recorded). Some clones in this sample may be carry-over from other donors' samples.

This sequence joins TRBV13 and TRBJ2-3; 8 positions agree with TRBD2. Per germline, CDR1 PRHDT and CDR2 FYEKMQ (reference sequence). J was trimmed by 2 bases and V by 3 bases; bases with no gene match: 4. CDR3 size: 15 residues. The chain's CDR3 is CASSLGGGLTDTQYF. CDR3 DNA sequence: TGTGCCAGCAGCTTGGGCGGGGGGCTCACAGATACGCAGTATTTT.

This clonotype has just a few counts. The chain has TRBV10-3 and TRBJ1-2; TRBD1 agrees at 11 bases. J was trimmed by 4 bases and V by 8 bases; bases with no gene match: 15. CDR1 and CDR2 (germline): ENHRY, SYGVKD. CDR3 length: 17 amino acids. CDR3 DNA: TGTGCCATCCACGGGGCGGACAGGGGGCTGCCGATCTATGGCTACACCTTC. It is translated as CAIHGADRGLPIYGYTF.

This chain links TRBV20-1 with TRBJ1-1; TRBD1 matches at 7 bases. This CDR3 is built from 19 residues. Germline-derived CDR1 and CDR2 are DFQATT and SNEGSKA (reference sequence). Germline trimming cut 2 bases from V and 0 bases from J; bases unmatched to any gene: 18. As DNA, the CDR3 is TGCAGTGCTAGATCTCCAGGACAGGCCCTACAGGTGATGAACACTGAAGCTTTCTTT. It yields the protein CSARSPGQALQVMNTEAFF.

At least ten counts were recorded for this clonotype. V and J are TRBV27 and TRBJ1-5; TRBD1 matches at 9 bases. Germline loops: CDR1 MNHEY, CDR2 SMNVEV (reference sequence). With V trimmed by 3 bases and J by 3 bases, 6 bases remained unmatched. The CDR3 loop spans 16 amino acids. The CDR3 loop reads CASSLLGTGLNQPQHF. The CDR3 bases are TGTGCCAGCAGTTTGCTCGGGACAGGGCTCAATCAGCCCCAGCATTTT.

The chain joins TRBV3-1 to TRBJ2-7; D ambiguous. Between the trimmed V and J ends, which lost 1 base and 5 bases, there was a span of 15 bases. This CDR3 is 15 amino acids long. The germline gives CDR1 LGHDT, CDR2 YNNKEL (reference sequence). The CDR3 region is CASSQVRARNNEQYF. The CDR3 DNA sequence: TGTGCCAGCAGCCAAGTAAGGGCCAGGAACAACGAGCAGTACTTC.

In this sample, this clonotype turned up many times. The chain combines TRBV4-1 with TRBJ2-7; D is ambiguous. Looked up from germline, CDR1 is MGHRA and CDR2 is YSYEKL. V was clipped by 0 bases and J by 2 bases, with 8 bases between them. This CDR3 has 14 amino acids. CDR3 nucleotide sequence: TGCGCCAGCAGCCAAGAAGGCAGTCCCTACGAGCAGTACTTC. Protein: CASSQEGSPYEQYF.

J is TRBJ2-3 and V is TRBV10-1; D is possibly TRBD1 (6 bases). Trimming pared 7 bases from V and 6 bases from J, leaving 20 bases between. Germline CDR1 is WNHNN and CDR2 is SYGVQD (reference sequence). The CDR3 consists of 15 residues. This CDR3 reads CASNTPHRVDDTQYF. CDR3 sequence (DNA): TGCGCCAGCAATACTCCCCACAGGGTAGACGATACGCAGTATTTT.

The sample holds a few counts of this clonotype. The chain carries TRBV6-7 and TRBJ2-1, with 10 positions matching TRBD2. TRBV6-7 is noted as an ORF with a role that remains uncertain. The CDR3 loop spans 16 amino acids. Trimming took 0 bases from V and 8 from J; bases not matched to a gene: 7. The CDR3 loop is CASSYSISGGVYEQFF. DNA of the CDR3: TGTGCCAGCAGTTACTCGATAAGCGGGGGGGTATATGAGCAGTTCTTC.

The genes are TRBV2 and TRBJ1-5; the D is unclear. Germline-derived CDR1 and CDR2 are SNHLY and FYNNEI. Trimming stripped 7 bases from V and 2 bases from J, with 6 bases between. The CDR3 has 12 residues. CDR3 in DNA: TGTGCCAGCACCCTTGGCAATCAGCCCCAGCATTTT. Encoded protein: CASTLGNQPQHF.